This TCR beta chain was captured by sequencing in a study of shared clonotypes between healthy human individuals. General study findings and limits: It was anticipated that sequencing depth would influence how many clonotypes donors shared. The low donor count limited represented genetic and exposure-history diversity.

For this clone: What it binds is unknown.

The CDR3 length is 15 residues. CDR1 is SGHAT and CDR2 is FQNNGV in the germline V gene. V shed 7 bases and J 4 bases; nucleotides not matched to a gene: 11. Every subset's genomic DNA went evenly onto several immunoSEQ plates. TCRdb's table, derived via immunoSEQ multiplex PCR, lists solely in-frame clones and lacks some. The sample has approximately 480,000 clones; about 79% are singletons. Within Nashville, Tennessee resided all donors, each a Caucasian adult. The rearrangement links TRBV11-2 to TRBJ2-5; 8 nucleotides match TRBD1. The sequencing input was PBMCs. This TCR was sampled from a woman in her thirties or forties in good health. Some clones in this sample may be carry-over from other donors' samples. The CDR3 here is CASKQTGVVGETQYF. The CDR3 DNA reads TGTGCCAGCAAGCAGACAGGGGTAGTGGGAGAGACCCAGTACTTC.